Each of the 17 T cell receptor beta chains below was sequenced from the same sample in a study of blood T cell repertoires in COVID-19. Data came from immunoSEQ multiplex PCR; TCRdb stores just in-frame clones and leaves some out. There are about 260,000 clones in the sample; roughly four fifths occur only once, and roughly 4% lies in the top ten. The specimen sequenced was PBMCs or T cells enriched from blood (not recorded which). These receptors originate from a man aged 25-45 years with acute COVID-19.

Comment on this clone: A junction boundary mismatches the germline segment, possibly from a read error. The V call is TRBV5-1, the J call TRBJ1-1; D not certain. There are 13 residues in the CDR3. Germline CDR1 and CDR2: SGHRS and YFSETQ. Written as DNA, the CDR3 is TGTGCCAGCAGCTTATTCAGGAACACTGAAGCTTTCTTT. It yields the protein CASSLFRNTEAFF.

The rearrangement uses TRBV10-2 and TRBJ2-3; D might be TRBD2 (6 bases). Trimming removed 8 bases from V and 1 base from J, with 10 bases in between. The CDR3 is 13 amino acids. CDR1 and CDR2 (germline): WSHSY, SAAADI. The CDR3: CASGGTGTDTQYF. Written as DNA, the CDR3 is TGCGCCAGCGGGGGGACGGGCACAGATACGCAGTATTTT.

The sample holds one count of this clone. V gene TRBV28 combines with J gene TRBJ1-2; TRBD1 matches at 7 bases. The V and J ends lost 3 bases and 8 bases, in that order; junction bases with no gene match: 6. CDR1 and CDR2 from the germline V gene are MDHEN and SYDVKM. CDR3 length equals 13 residues. The CDR3 reads CASSFRDSRGYTF. As DNA, the CDR3 is TGTGCCAGCAGTTTCCGGGACAGTCGGGGCTACACCTTC.

The chain couples TRBV6-5 to TRBJ1-1, with D hard to call. The CDR3 loop spans 13 amino acids. Per the germline V gene, CDR1 is MNHEY and CDR2 is SVGAGI. Deletions cut 10 bases from V and 1 base from J, with 13 bases between. The CDR3: CATKPTGNTEAFF. The CDR3 DNA follows: TGTGCCACAAAGCCGACGGGGAACACTGAAGCTTTCTTT.

The rearrangement joins TRBV27 to TRBJ1-2, with D unclear. The CDR3 is made up of 14 amino acids. The V gene's germline CDR1 is MNHEY and CDR2 SMNVEV (reference sequence). V gave up 6 bases and J gave up 6 bases, with 17 bases separating them. CDR3 sequence (DNA): TGTGCCAGCAGCCCCTTGGGAGGGAACCATGGCTACACCTTC. Translating gives CASSPLGGNHGYTF.

The chain combines TRBV19 with TRBJ1-6; weak D call: TRBD1 (5 bases). The CDR3 sequence is 15 residues long. Trimming removed 5 bases from V and 5 bases from J, with 13 bases in between. Germline V gene lookup returns CDR1 LNHDA and CDR2 SQIVND (reference sequence). The CDR3 region has the DNA TGTGCCAGTAGTCTCGGGACTGTAAATAATTCACCCCTCCACTTT. Protein product: CASSLGTVNNSPLHF. The complete variable domain, with remaining parts taken from reference TRBV19 and TRBJ1-6, reads DGGITQSPKYLFRKEGQNVTLSCEQNLNHDAMYWYRQDPGQGLRLIYYSQIVNDFQKGDIAEGYSVSREKKESFPLTVTSAQKNPTAFYLCASSLGTVNNSPLHFGNGTRLTVT.

The J gene is TRBJ2-7, the V gene TRBV18; no clear D gene. This CDR3 region has 13 residues. Trimming removed 6 bases at V and 4 bases at J, with 13 bases between. Germline CDR1 KGHSH, CDR2 LQKENI. The CDR3 DNA reads as TGTGCCAGCTCGGCCGCCTCGGGTTACGAGCAGTACGTC. Translating gives CASSAASGYEQYV.

In DNA form, the CDR3 reads TGTGCCAGCAGCCAAGATCAGCGGCAGGGGGCTAAGGGCTACACCTTC. Translation: CASSQDQRQGAKGYTF. The rearrangement uses TRBV3-1 (or the pseudogene TRBV3-2) and TRBJ1-2; 8 bases match TRBD1. The CDR3 totals 16 residues. Germline V gene lookup returns CDR1 LGHDT and CDR2 YNNKEL (reference sequence). V dropped 0 bases and J dropped 8; count of bases not matched to a gene: 11.

As regards this clone: Its ends do not fully match the called genes, so a read error is possible. The V and J genes are TRBV5-1 and TRBJ2-3, with TRBD1 as a possible D gene (7 bases). Per germline, CDR1 SGHRS and CDR2 YFSETQ. The CDR3 length is 15 residues. CDR3 protein: CASSPLRGGTDTQYF. The CDR3 DNA reads TGTGCCAGCAGTCCTCTCAGGGGGGGCACAGATACGCAGTATTTT.

The chain links TRBV5-1 to TRBJ1-2, with D perhaps TRBD1 (6 bases). V was pared by 4 bases and J by 8 bases, with 12 bases between. The CDR3 extends over 12 amino acids. Germline lookup yields CDR1 SGHRS and CDR2 YFSETQ. This CDR3 reads CASSPIGGGYTF. Written as DNA, the CDR3 is TGCGCCAGCAGCCCAATAGGGGGAGGCTACACCTTC.

The table lists this clone with a few counts. The chain links TRBV19 to TRBJ1-5, with D perhaps TRBD1 (5 bases). Germline assignment: CDR1 LNHDA and CDR2 SQIVND (reference sequence). CDR3 length equals 15 residues. The ends were cut back, 3 bases at V and 1 base at J, with 10 bases in the middle. The CDR3 DNA reads TGTGCCAGTAGTATGTGGGGGGGGAGCAATCAGCCCCAGCATTTT. Protein sequence: CASSMWGGSNQPQHF.

The chain combines TRBV6-5 with TRBJ2-1; TRBD2 aligns across 11 bases. Losses at the gene ends were 4 bases for V and 9 bases for J; bases not matched to a gene: 8. Germline CDR1 is MNHEY and CDR2 is SVGAGI. The CDR3 loop spans 15 amino acids. The CDR3 bases are TGTGCCAGCAGTTCGGATCTAGCGGGGGGTGGTGAGCAGTTCTTC. Amino acids: CASSSDLAGGGEQFF.

The chain recombines TRBV7-9 with TRBJ2-3; D not resolved. In germline, CDR1 is SEHNR, CDR2 FQNEAQ (reference sequence). The CDR3 has 14 amino acids. V was clipped by 6 bases and J by 4 bases, with 14 bases between them. The CDR3: CASSPGAPSDTQYF. CDR3 in DNA: TGTGCCAGCAGTCCCGGAGCCCCCTCAGATACGCAGTATTTT.

CDR3 nucleotide sequence: TGCGCCAGAGCGGTCGGACAGGGCACAGATACGCAGTATTTT. It is translated as CARAVGQGTDTQYF. The chain combines TRBV10-1 with TRBJ2-3; 7 nucleotides agree with TRBD1. CDR1 and CDR2 from the germline V gene are WNHNN and SYGVQD (reference sequence). With 9 bases clipped from V and 1 base from J, the junction kept 7 bases outside the gene matches. The CDR3 is 14 residues long.

The chain uses TRBV4-3 and TRBJ1-2; TRBD1 agrees at 11 bases. The length of the CDR3 is 17 residues. V lost 7 bases and J lost 6; bases outside the gene matches: 16. Germline assignment: CDR1 LGHNA and CDR2 YSLEER. The CDR3 loop is CASTGRGRTGGLDGYTF. CDR3 in DNA: TGCGCCAGCACCGGCCGAGGGAGGACAGGGGGCCTCGATGGCTACACCTTC.

In this sample, this clone turned up once. The chain is built from TRBV24-1 and TRBJ2-1; 10 nucleotides line up with TRBD2. Germline CDR1 KGHDR, CDR2 SFDVKD. V lost 1 base and J lost 3; bases outside the gene matches: 5. The CDR3 length is 17 residues. The CDR3 region has the DNA TGTGCCACCAGTGATTTCAAGCGGGAGGGCCTCTACAATGAGCAGTTCTTC. Its translation is CATSDFKREGLYNEQFF.

V gene TRBV4-1 combines with J gene TRBJ2-2; D gene ambiguous. CDR3 size: 16 residues. V was cut by 0 bases and J by 4 bases, with 12 bases left in between. The V gene's germline CDR1 is MGHRA and CDR2 YSYEKL. The CDR3 reads CASSQDRSPSTGELFF. CDR3 DNA: TGCGCCAGCAGCCAAGATCGATCGCCGAGCACCGGGGAGCTGTTTTTT.